A selection of T cell receptor beta chains follows, all from one sample in a study of cytotoxic CD8 clonotypes in ibrutinib-treated CLL. Data came from immunoSEQ multiplex PCR; TCRdb stores just in-frame clones and leaves some out. The profile covers around 330,000 clones, with 67% appearing a single time and 5% to 6.5% taken by the ten largest. The sample was PBMCs, taken after 36 months of ibrutinib treatment. The receptors here all came from a human donor with chronic lymphocytic leukemia. The conserved cysteine and the conserved F or W are not part of the CDR3 here.

v_call,cdr3_aa
TRBV6-6,ASRSGQANTGELF
TRBV7-9,ASSLLAGRETQY
TRBV14,ASSGSRWPAF
TRBV18,ASSPPRGGAYEQY
TRBV11-2,ASSLEWVGYGYT
TRBV6-5,ASSRNGGGELF
TRBV19,ASSIQTGSHEQY
TRBV4-1,ASSHGTGNEKLF
TRBV4-2,ASSQVDRMGETQY
TRBV7-9,ASSLVSGIQY
TRBV9,ASSVGDRGQFFPYEQY
TRBV27,ASKPAGGSLTDTQY
TRBV9,ASREVQGGHYGYT
TRBV2,ASRTGGADSPLH
TRBV5-1,ASKAVLSYEQY
TRBV13,ASSSSGTLNEQF
TRBV5-1,ASSLVSSPLYEQY
TRBV5-4,ASSSQGQETQY
TRBV19,ASSTVWAGTTYEQY
TRBV25-1,ASSGGARETQY
TRBV5-1,ASSLVDQGAEGYT
TRBV11-2,ASSVDYGAEETQY
TRBV5-1,ASSLSWGAQETQY
TRBV27,ASSFNSRNTEAF
TRBV9,ASSAGIKHSYNEQF
TRBV5-1,ASSFGRVGEKLF
TRBV7-2,ASSLGPDRGYGYT
TRBV5-5,ASSLARVGFIYGYT
TRBV29-1,SVPDREDGYT
TRBV10-3,AIRWGGQSYEQY
TRBV18,ASSPISGQAHGYT
TRBV2,ASSPRGVQTFYNSPLH